This T cell receptor beta chain was retrieved from a study of blood T cell repertoires in COVID-19. Turning to the study itself: Acute-phase and convalescent COVID-19 samples originated in the United States, Italy and Spain. T cells, B-cell-depleted T cells, or PBMCs provided the cDNA or gDNA that served as material.

Per the original data handling: Amplification of reference gene primers provided the estimated nucleated cell counts. Produced via immunoSEQ multiplex PCR; TCRdb's table is partial and in-frame only. The DNA gave D and trimming, while V, J and clone size come from that table. The sample has some 110,000 clones; 90% are singletons. Unmatched junction bases numbered 4, after V lost 7 bases and J lost 0 bases. Germline V gene sequence: CDR1 LGHNT, CDR2 FRNRAP. The CDR3 consists of 16 residues. The sequenced sample consisted of peripheral blood. The sequence derives from a human donor with active COVID-19. The donor label of this sample is uncertain. The rearrangement links TRBV12-5 to TRBJ2-4, with 12 bases matching TRBD2. CDR3 region: CASASGGAPAKNIQYF. CDR3 in DNA: TGTGCTAGTGCTAGCGGGGGGGCCCCAGCCAAAAACATTCAGTACTTC.